The 19 T cell receptor beta chains listed next were all sequenced from one sample in a study of shared clonotypes between healthy human individuals. Libraries were prepared by immunoSEQ multiplex PCR; TCRdb keeps only in-frame clonotypes and omits some of them. The table lists about 710,000 clones, over 60% of them singletons. Sample: memory CD4+ T cells sorted from blood. Subset given: CD45RA-negative fraction. Source of these receptors: a woman aged 25 to 39 in good health.

This clone was seen at least ten times. The gene calls are TRBV28 and TRBJ1-5, with D possibly being TRBD1 (6 bases). Germline V lookup: CDR1 MDHEN, CDR2 SYDVKM. This CDR3 spans 14 amino acids. Between the trimmed V and J ends, which lost 10 bases and 3 bases, there was a span of 16 bases. The CDR3 sequence: CANTWTDFNQPQHF. CDR3 bases: TGTGCCAACACGTGGACAGACTTCAATCAGCCCCAGCATTTT.

The rearrangement joins TRBV10-3 to TRBJ2-5; possibly TRBD1 for D (5 bases). The V gene's germline CDR1 is ENHRY and CDR2 SYGVKD. V was cut by 3 bases and J by 5 bases, with 16 bases left in between. The CDR3 covers 15 residues. The CDR3 reads CAISDSKGAGETQYF. The DNA of the CDR3 is TGTGCCATCAGTGATAGTAAAGGCGCAGGGGAGACCCAGTACTTC.

The CDR3 reads CASSRRLGTDTQYF. The DNA of the CDR3 is TGTGCCAGCAGCCGAAGGCTGGGGACAGATACGCAGTATTTT. The V gene is TRBV7-8, the J gene TRBJ2-3; D unresolved. The CDR3 length is 14 residues. Trimming cost V 5 bases and J 3 bases, with 12 bases left between them. Germline CDR1 SGHVS, CDR2 FQNEAQ.

J is TRBJ2-1 and V is TRBV28; TRBD2 is a possible D gene (6 bases). CDR1 MDHEN and CDR2 SYDVKM come from the germline V gene. Trimming left V 2 bases short and J 4 bases short, with 12 bases between. The CDR3 has 15 amino acids. This CDR3 reads CASSLVAGKYNEQFF. In DNA form, the CDR3 reads TGTGCCAGCAGTTTAGTGGCGGGGAAGTACAATGAGCAGTTCTTC.

A few counts support this clone. The chain is built from TRBV5-8 and TRBJ2-2; D unclear. CDR3 length equals 15 residues. CDR1 is SGHTS and CDR2 is YDEGEE in the germline V gene. Trimming took off 5 bases at V and 4 bases at J, with 15 bases between the two ends. CDR3 protein: CASSLVWGSTGELFF. In nucleotides, the CDR3 is TGTGCCAGCAGTCTCGTTTGGGGTAGCACCGGGGAGCTGTTTTTT.

This clone was seen many times. At the DNA level, this CDR3 is encoded by other sequences in the same sample as well. The V call is TRBV11-2, the J call TRBJ1-2; D not certain. The CDR3 is 13 amino acids. CDR1 and CDR2 (germline): SGHAT, FQNNGV. V was trimmed by 5 bases and J by 2 bases, leaving 9 bases between them. The CDR3 DNA sequence: TGTGCCAGCAGCCCGGACGGAAACTATGGCTACACCTTC. It yields the protein CASSPDGNYGYTF.

This clone was seen once. The V gene is TRBV28, the J gene TRBJ1-2; no definite D call. The CDR3 extends over 14 amino acids. Germline V CDR1 and CDR2: MDHEN, SYDVKM. V was trimmed by 5 bases and J by 5 bases, leaving 15 bases between them. The CDR3 bases are TGTGCCAGCAGTCTCGGGATTCCTCTATATGGCTACACCTTC. The encoded protein is CASSLGIPLYGYTF.

The J gene is TRBJ2-1, the V gene TRBV18, with TRBD2 matching over 10 bases. V dropped 0 bases and J dropped 8; count of bases not matched to a gene: 4. Germline V gives CDR1 KGHSH, CDR2 LQKENI. This CDR3 is 15 amino acids long. CDR3 DNA: TGTGCCAGCTCACCACCGCTAGCGGGAGATTATGAGCAGTTCTTC. Protein: CASSPPLAGDYEQFF.

V and J are TRBV19 and TRBJ1-4, with 9 bases identical to TRBD1. V trimming: 4 bases; J trimming: 8 bases; junction bases outside the gene matches: 5. The CDR3 has 14 residues. Germline V gives CDR1 LNHDA, CDR2 SQIVND (reference sequence). The CDR3 loop reads CASSTTGGSEKLFF. The CDR3 DNA follows: TGTGCCAGTAGTACCACAGGGGGCTCGGAAAAACTGTTTTTT.

The chain recombines TRBV28 with TRBJ2-1; 7 positions match TRBD2. V shed 6 bases and J 6 bases; nucleotides not matched to a gene: 8. The CDR3 runs to 14 residues. Germline CDR1 is MDHEN and CDR2 is SYDVKM. The DNA of the CDR3 is TGTGCCAGCAGCGTCCTAACTAGCGCCAATGAGCAGTTCTTC. This codes for CASSVLTSANEQFF.

V usage is TRBV7-9 and J usage is TRBJ2-3, with 12 bases fitting TRBD2. The ends lost 6 bases at V and 5 bases at J; junction bases unmatched: 6. Germline values: CDR1 SEHNR, CDR2 FQNEAQ (reference sequence). This CDR3 is built from 15 residues. The CDR3 DNA follows: TGTGCCAGCAGTCCTAGCGGGAGGGCGGTAGATACGCAGTATTTT. It is translated as CASSPSGRAVDTQYF.

This chain joins TRBV5-5 and TRBJ1-5; D not resolved. Germline CDR1 reads SGHKS; CDR2 reads YYEKEE (reference sequence). There are 13 residues in the CDR3. Trimming shortened V by 0 bases and J by 6 bases, and 7 bases separated the two germline ends. The CDR3 protein is CASSLEGGQPQHF. The CDR3 DNA is TGTGCCAGCAGCTTGGAGGGTGGTCAGCCCCAGCATTTT.

The table lists this clone with a count of one. The rearrangement links TRBV6-5 to TRBJ2-2, with a possible D match to TRBD2 (6 bases). V was clipped by 6 bases and J by 0 bases, with 11 bases between them. Germline V gene sequence: CDR1 MNHEY, CDR2 SVGAGI. The CDR3 is made up of 15 amino acids. The CDR3 bases are TGTGCCAGCAGGTTCGGGGGAGCGAACACCGGGGAGCTGTTTTTT. Its translation is CASRFGGANTGELFF.

This clone came up once. The chain is built from TRBV28 and TRBJ1-5, with TRBD1 identical over 8 bases. Trimming at V came to 2 bases and at J to 2 bases, leaving 8 bases not matched to a gene. The V gene's germline CDR1 is MDHEN and CDR2 SYDVKM. The CDR3 has 17 amino acids. CDR3 nucleotides: TGTGCCAGCAGTTTACCCGGACAGGGTTACGGCAATCAGCCCCAGCATTTT. Encoded protein: CASSLPGQGYGNQPQHF. Full variable domain (missing parts from reference TRBV28 and TRBJ1-5): DVKVTQSSRYLVKRTGEKVFLECVQDMDHENMFWYRQDPGLGLRLIYFSYDVKMKEKGDIPEGYSVSREKKERFSLILESASTNQTSMYLCASSLPGQGYGNQPQHFGDGTRLSIL.

The V call is TRBV5-1, the J call TRBJ2-7; possible D gene TRBD2, 7 bases. The CDR3 consists of 14 residues. Trimming shortened V by 1 base and J by 5 bases, and 13 bases separated the two germline ends. Germline V lookup: CDR1 SGHRS, CDR2 YFSETQ. The CDR3 nucleotides read TGCGCCAGCAGCTTGTGGGGGGGCGGCGACGAGCAGTACTTC. This translates into CASSLWGGGDEQYF.

The chain is built from TRBV4-1 and TRBJ2-1; 8 bases line up with TRBD1. V lost 1 base and J lost 6; bases outside the gene matches: 11. This CDR3 comprises 17 residues. Germline lookup yields CDR1 MGHRA and CDR2 YSYEKL. CDR3 bases: TGCGCCAGCAGCCAAGCCCAGGGGGCCCGTTCCGGCAATGAGCAGTTCTTC. Protein sequence: CASSQAQGARSGNEQFF.

The CDR3 loop reads CASGLAGANVLTF. CDR3 DNA: TGCGCCAGCGGGCTGGCTGGGGCCAACGTCCTGACTTTC. This chain joins TRBV10-1 and TRBJ2-6; D uncertain. The CDR3 loop spans 13 amino acids. V was pared by 8 bases and J by 2 bases, with 7 bases between. Germline V gene lookup returns CDR1 WNHNN and CDR2 SYGVQD (reference sequence).

As concerns this clone: It may be a read error: a sequence one base away is much more abundant. This sequence joins TRBV10-1 and TRBJ2-1; 10 nucleotides line up with TRBD2. Germline-derived CDR1 and CDR2 are WNHNN and SYGVQD (reference sequence). The CDR3 has 15 amino acids. J was trimmed by 5 bases and V by 6 bases; bases with no gene match: 7. CDR3 sequence: CASSPGLAAHNEQFF. CDR3 nucleotide sequence: TGCGCCAGCAGCCCCGGACTAGCGGCCCACAATGAGCAGTTCTTC.

This chain links TRBV5-4 with TRBJ1-1; D remains ambiguous. Germline CDR1 is SGHNT and CDR2 is YYREEE (reference sequence). This CDR3 spans 13 amino acids. V lost 4 bases to trimming and J lost 1 base, with 8 bases between them. The CDR3 DNA sequence: TGTGCCAGCAGCCATAACTGGAACACTGAAGCTTTCTTT. Encoded protein: CASSHNWNTEAFF. Full variable domain (remainder filled in from reference TRBV5-4 and TRBJ1-1): ETGVTQSPTHLIKTRGQQVTLRCSSQSGHNTVSWYQQALGQGPQFIFQYYREEENGRGNFPPRFSGLQFPNYSSELNVNALELDDSALYLCASSHNWNTEAFFGQGTRLTVV.